This record concerns one T cell receptor beta chain sequence. Some clones are missing from TCRdb's copy, which holds only in-frame ones; the method was immunoSEQ multiplex PCR. The sample consists of 350,000 to 450,000 clones, more than 85% of them appearing once. Exposed participants came across a COVID-19 case within 2 weeks before study entry. The data are from a study of blood T cell repertoires in COVID-19. Germline CDR1 is MNHEY and CDR2 is SVGEGT. The length of the CDR3 is 16 residues. Between the trimmed V and J ends, which lost 5 bases and 3 bases, there was a span of 19 bases. This clonotype was obtained from a woman between 40 and 55 years old who had been exposed to COVID-19. The chain has TRBV6-2 or TRBV6-3 and TRBJ1-2; possibly TRBD1 for D (6 bases). The sample consisted of PBMCs or T cells enriched from blood (not recorded which). CDR3 sequence reads: CASSRRSGTTYYGYTF. CDR3 sequence (DNA): TGTGCCAGCAGTAGAAGAAGCGGGACAACCTACTATGGCTACACCTTC.